These 23 T cell receptor beta chains were sequenced from one sample in a study of beta chain features in type 1 diabetes. TCRB transcripts that were expressed got sequenced, as all of the isolated RNA had been reverse transcribed. Profiled with immunoSEQ multiplex PCR; TCRdb holds only in-frame clones, not every one. The data hold 110,000 to 150,000 clones, with about 9.7% observed a single time. Sequencing input: central memory CD4+ T cells from blood. Receptor source: a woman aged 40 to 55 in good health.

This clone was seen only a few times. This chain joins TRBV7-9 and TRBJ2-1; 8 bases match TRBD2. Trimming removed 8 bases from V and 8 bases from J; junction bases left unmatched: 8. CDR3 size: 13 residues. The germline CDR1 and CDR2 sequences are SEHNR and FQNEAQ (reference sequence). CDR3 DNA sequence: TGTGCCAGCCGGGGGGGCAGGAGGGATGAGCAGTTCTTC. Amino acid sequence: CASRGGRRDEQFF.

This clone was seen repeatedly, ten times or more. The CDR3 DNA sequence: TGCGCCAGCAGCCAAGATCCCGGGAATAGCAATCAGCCCCAGCATTTT. Its protein product is CASSQDPGNSNQPQHF. The V call is TRBV4-1, the J call TRBJ1-5, with D hard to call. The CDR3 runs to 16 residues. Germline V lookup: CDR1 MGHRA, CDR2 YSYEKL. Trimming left V 0 bases short and J 0 bases short, with 9 bases between.

This clone came up once. One end of the junction does not line up with germline, which may come from a read error. The identical CDR3 is also encoded by other nucleotide sequences in the sample. This chain connects TRBV11-2 to TRBJ2-7, with 8 bases matching TRBD1. The CDR3 length is 14 residues. Germline-derived CDR1 and CDR2 are SGHAT and FQNNGV. Written as DNA, the CDR3 is TGTGCTAGCAGCTTAAGTCAGGGGGCTTACGAGCAGTACTTC. It codes for CASSLSQGAYEQYF.

V and J are TRBV7-8 and TRBJ2-5, with 13 bases identical to TRBD2. V lost 5 bases, J lost 5 bases, and 8 bases stayed unmatched. CDR1 is SGHVS and CDR2 is FQNEAQ in the germline V gene. This CDR3 contains 16 residues. The CDR3 loop is CASSPRTSGGYETQYF. CDR3 nucleotide sequence: TGTGCCAGCAGCCCCCGGACTAGCGGGGGATACGAGACCCAGTACTTC.

This clone was recorded at least ten times. The chain recombines TRBV19 with TRBJ2-2; a weak D match, TRBD1 (5 bases). There are 15 residues in the CDR3. The V end was cut by 6 bases, the J end by 6 bases, with 17 bases between. Germline loops: CDR1 LNHDA, CDR2 SQIVND (reference sequence). Here the CDR3 DNA reads TGTGCCAGTAGCTCCGGCAGGGTTTACGCCGGGGAGCTGTTTTTT. Translating it yields CASSSGRVYAGELFF. The variable domain in full, with the rest retrieved from reference TRBV19 and TRBJ2-2, is DGGITQSPKYLFRKEGQNVTLSCEQNLNHDAMYWYRQDPGQGLRLIYYSQIVNDFQKGDIAEGYSVSREKKESFPLTVTSAQKNPTAFYLCASSSGRVYAGELFFGEGSRLTVL.

The rearrangement joins TRBV21-1 to TRBJ1-6; the listed D gene, TRBD1, was not tested against the DNA. TRBV21-1 is a recognized pseudogene. This CDR3 is built from 17 residues. The CDR3 bases are TGTGCCAGCAGCAAAGATACCCCGGGGACAGGCTATTCACCCCTCCACTTT. It is translated as CASSKDTPGTGYSPLHF.

In its sample, this clone was seen a few times. The chain joins TRBV2 to TRBJ2-1; 10 bases fit TRBD1. CDR1 SNHLY and CDR2 FYNNEI come from the germline V gene. The CDR3 has 15 amino acids. V shed 6 bases and J 3 bases; nucleotides not matched to a gene: 5. The CDR3 loop is CASRRDRGNYNEQFF. For the CDR3, the DNA is TGTGCCAGCAGGCGGGACAGGGGTAACTACAATGAGCAGTTCTTC. The full variable domain, with the rest looked up from reference TRBV2 and TRBJ2-1, is EPEVTQTPSHQVTQMGQEVILRCVPISNHLYFYWYRQILGQKVEFLVSFYNNEISEKSEIFDDQFSVERPDGSNFTLKIRSTKLEDSAMYFCASRRDRGNYNEQFFGPGTRLTVL.

Only a few counts were recorded for this clone. V is TRBV29-1 and J is TRBJ1-1; 9 bases fit TRBD1. Losses at the gene ends were 5 bases for V and 11 bases for J; bases not matched to a gene: 15. The CDR3 contains 14 residues. In germline, CDR1 is SQVTM, CDR2 ANQGSEA. The CDR3 protein is CSVQKTGGTVEAFF. CDR3 in DNA: TGCAGCGTTCAAAAGACAGGGGGTACGGTTGAGGCTTTCTTT. Full variable domain (rest looked up from reference TRBV29-1 and TRBJ1-1): SAVISQKPSRDICQRGTSLTIQCQVDSQVTMMFWYRQQPGQSLTLIATANQGSEATYESGFVIDKFPISRPNLTFSTLTVSNMSPEDSSIYLCSVQKTGGTVEAFFGQGTRLTVV.

This clone was seen a handful of times. The chain carries TRBV7-9 and TRBJ2-2, with TRBD2 matching 8 bases. The CDR3 contains 13 residues. The V and J ends lost 5 bases and 7 bases, in that order; junction bases with no gene match: 3. Germline lookup yields CDR1 SEHNR and CDR2 FQNEAQ (reference sequence). This chain's CDR3 is CASSPREGGELFF. The CDR3 DNA is TGTGCCAGCAGCCCCCGGGAGGGCGGGGAGCTGTTTTTT.

This clone was detected many times. The rearrangement joins TRBV5-6 to TRBJ1-6; 7 bases match TRBD1. Losses at the gene ends were 2 bases for V and 9 bases for J; bases not matched to a gene: 2. This CDR3 is 13 amino acids long. Germline CDR1 reads SGHDT; CDR2 reads YYEEEE. The CDR3, as DNA: TGTGCCAGCAGCTTCGACAGGGTTTCACCCCTCCACTTT. Amino acid sequence: CASSFDRVSPLHF.

The V gene is TRBV6-7, the J gene TRBJ2-3; TRBD2 matches 12 bases. TRBV6-7 is classed as an ORF, of uncertain function. This CDR3 comprises 17 residues. The V gene end was trimmed by 2 bases and the J gene end by 5 bases; junction bases not matched to a gene: 8. CDR3 sequence reads: CASSYLSSGGAEDTQYF. CDR3 in DNA: TGTGCCAGCAGTTACCTGTCTAGCGGGGGGGCTGAAGATACGCAGTATTTT.

This rearrangement joins TRBV7-7 to TRBJ2-2; TRBD1 matches at 7 bases. V lost 6 bases, J lost 6 bases, and 13 bases stayed unmatched. There are 16 residues in the CDR3. Germline V gene sequence: CDR1 SSHAT, CDR2 FNYEAQ (reference sequence). The CDR3 sequence: CASSQGQLLTSGELFF. The CDR3 DNA follows: TGTGCCAGCAGTCAGGGACAGCTTCTAACTTCCGGGGAGCTGTTTTTT. Supplemented by reference TRBV7-7 and TRBJ2-2, the full variable domain reads GAGVSQSPRYKVTKRGQDVTLRCDPISSHATLYWYQQALGQGPEFLTYFNYEAQPDKSGLPSDRFSAERPEGSISTLTIQRTEQRDSAMYRCASSQGQLLTSGELFFGEGSRLTVL.

The sample holds a few counts of this clone. The chain joins TRBV6-5 to TRBJ2-2, with D maybe TRBD2 (7 bases). This CDR3 is 16 amino acids long. Germline V gene lookup returns CDR1 MNHEY and CDR2 SVGAGI. V dropped 0 bases and J dropped 8 bases, with 16 bases sitting between them. CDR3 amino acids: CASSYSGGAIVGELFF. In DNA form, the CDR3 reads TGTGCCAGCAGTTACTCGGGGGGGGCGATAGTAGGGGAGCTGTTTTTT.

This clone was recorded a few times. The chain links TRBV7-9 to TRBJ1-4, with D unclear. Germline V gives CDR1 SEHNR, CDR2 FQNEAQ (reference sequence). Trimming removed 1 base from V and 4 bases from J, with 10 bases in between. The CDR3 has 15 residues. The CDR3 region is CASSLGVQSNEKLFF. The CDR3 region has the DNA TGTGCCAGCAGCTTAGGGGTACAGAGTAATGAAAAACTGTTTTTT.

This clone was counted between two and nine times. The rearrangement joins TRBV9 to TRBJ1-1; tentatively, D is TRBD1 (5 bases). This CDR3 has 13 amino acids. The V and J ends lost 3 bases and 3 bases respectively, with 9 bases between them. The germline V gene has CDR1 SGDLS and CDR2 YYNGEE. For the CDR3, the DNA is TGTGCCAGCAGCGGTACAGGTTACACTGAAGCTTTCTTT. It specifies CASSGTGYTEAFF. Complete variable domain (other parts from reference TRBV9 and TRBJ1-1): DSGVTQTPKHLITATGQRVTLRCSPRSGDLSVYWYQQSLDQGLQFLIQYYNGEERAKGNILERFSAQQFPDLHSELNLSSLELGDSALYFCASSGTGYTEAFFGQGTRLTVV.

The genes are TRBV9 and TRBJ2-2, with a possible D match to TRBD2 (6 bases). The CDR3 contains 14 residues. V lost 2 bases and J 1 base, leaving 6 bases between the germline ends. Germline-derived CDR1 and CDR2 are SGDLS and YYNGEE. The CDR3 coding sequence is TGTGCCAGCAGCGTGCGGGGGAACACCGGGGAGCTGTTTTTT. Its protein product is CASSVRGNTGELFF.

The table lists this clone with a count of one. The chain employs TRBV6-1 and TRBJ2-7; TRBD2 matches at 7 bases. There are 16 residues in the CDR3. Germline loops: CDR1 MNHNS, CDR2 SASEGT. V lost 4 bases and J lost 4; bases outside the gene matches: 13. The CDR3 DNA follows: TGTGCCAGCAGTGGAAATAATCGGGGGGTGGGTTACGAGCAGTACTTC. It encodes CASSGNNRGVGYEQYF.

A few counts support this clone. The chain carries TRBV7-2 and TRBJ2-5, with 7 positions matching TRBD1. Trimming took 0 bases from V and 4 from J; bases not matched to a gene: 8. In germline, CDR1 is SGHTA, CDR2 FQGNSA. This CDR3 contains 16 residues. CDR3 DNA: TGTGCCAGCAGCTTAGCCTACAGGGGCGGAGTAGAGACCCAGTACTTC. This codes for CASSLAYRGGVETQYF.

There are a few counts of this clone. The chain employs TRBV5-1 and TRBJ2-3, with D perhaps TRBD1 (5 bases). The germline V gene encodes CDR1 SGHRS and CDR2 YFSETQ. V lost 0 bases, J lost 6 bases, and 20 bases lay in between. The CDR3 length is 17 residues. In DNA, the CDR3 is TGCGCCAGCAGCTTGGATCGTCAGGGCCTACTCGGGGATACGCAGTATTTT. It specifies CASSLDRQGLLGDTQYF. The full variable domain, rest sourced from reference TRBV5-1 and TRBJ2-3, is KAGVTQTPRYLIKTRGQQVTLSCSPISGHRSVSWYQQTPGQGLQFLFEYFSETQRNKGNFPGRFSGRQFSNSRSEMNVSTLELGDSALYLCASSLDRQGLLGDTQYFGPGTRLTVL.

The chain joins TRBV5-1 to TRBJ2-1; a possible D gene is TRBD2 (6 bases). CDR1 SGHRS and CDR2 YFSETQ come from the germline V gene. CDR3 length equals 14 residues. The ends were cut back, 1 base at V and 5 bases at J, with 10 bases in the middle. The CDR3 nucleotides are TGCGCCAGCAGCTTGAGCGGGCAAAACAATGAGCAGTTCTTC. Residues: CASSLSGQNNEQFF.

This chain links TRBV5-5 with TRBJ2-5, with 7 bases fitting TRBD1. Per germline, CDR1 SGHKS and CDR2 YYEKEE (reference sequence). The V and J ends lost 4 bases and 4 bases, in that order; junction bases with no gene match: 10. The length of the CDR3 is 15 residues. As DNA, the CDR3 is TGTGCCAGCAGCCGACAGGGTACGAGGTCAGAGACCCAGTACTTC. It is translated as CASSRQGTRSETQYF.

The chain carries TRBV27 and TRBJ2-3, with 8 bases that match TRBD1. The CDR3 loop spans 15 amino acids. CDR1 is MNHEY, CDR2 SMNVEV, per germline (reference sequence). V shed 4 bases, J shed 1 base, and the junction held 4 bases outside the gene matches. CDR3 in DNA: TGTGCCAGCAGTTCCTCGGGACAGGGCACAGATACGCAGTATTTT. This gives the protein CASSSSGQGTDTQYF.

This clone has more than one count but fewer than ten. The chain links TRBV11-1 to TRBJ2-4; TRBD1 might be the D (6 bases). The CDR3 loop spans 18 amino acids. The V end lost 4 bases, the J end lost 4 bases, and 23 bases lay between the germline ends. From germline, CDR1 is SGHAT and CDR2 FQDESV (reference sequence). CDR3 nucleotide sequence: TGTGCCAGCAGCTCGAACCGAATCTCGCTCGGACAGAAAAACATTCAGTACTTC. Translating it yields CASSSNRISLGQKNIQYF.